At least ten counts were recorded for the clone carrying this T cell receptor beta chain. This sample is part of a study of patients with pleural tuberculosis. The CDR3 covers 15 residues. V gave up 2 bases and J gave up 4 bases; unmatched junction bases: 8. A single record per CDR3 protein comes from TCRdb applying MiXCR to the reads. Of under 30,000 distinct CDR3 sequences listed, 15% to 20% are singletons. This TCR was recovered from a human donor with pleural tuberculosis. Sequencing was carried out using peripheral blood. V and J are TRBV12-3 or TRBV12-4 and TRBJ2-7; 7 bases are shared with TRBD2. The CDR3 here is CASSLPGLADYEQYF. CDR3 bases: TGTGCCAGCAGTTTACCTGGGCTAGCGGATTACGAGCAGTACTTC.